The clone carrying this T cell receptor beta chain was seen once. Indicated time point: baseline, week 1 (first vaccination visit). Treatment of the sample: pre-vaccination baseline after standard-of-care therapy. Trimming took off 1 base at V and 0 bases at J, with 11 bases between the two ends. CDR1 and CDR2 from the germline V gene are MGHRA and YSYEKL. The CDR3 has 16 residues. The data belong to a study of a mutant IDH1 vaccine in newly diagnosed glioma. In the study overall: Treated patients comprised 62.5% males and roughly 40% females, mean age roughly 37 years. Former treatment meant radiotherapy, temozolomide, or both; the majority had gotten both.

Here immunoSEQ multiplex PCR was the method, and the copy in TCRdb shows in-frame clones only, minus some. The sample yields roughly 70,000 clones, about 86% seen once. Here the sequenced sample was peripheral blood mononuclear cells (PBMCs), taken from a glioma patient treated with radiotherapy, temozolomide or both. This clonotype was sampled from a woman between 18 and 29 years old with glioma. Some clones in this sample may be carry-over from other donors' samples. The gene calls are TRBV4-1 and TRBJ2-3, with D maybe TRBD1 (6 bases). CDR3 coding DNA: TGCGCCAGCAGCCAAGCCACGACAGGTAGCACAGATACGCAGTATTTT. Encoded protein: CASSQATTGSTDTQYF.